Presented here are 9 T cell receptor beta chains from one specimen sequenced in a study of radiation and T cells in renal cell carcinoma. Time point meaning: baseline pretreatment blood. Noted treatment: 15 Gy SBRT to primary tumor, nephrectomy 4 weeks later. Clones were sequenced by immunoSEQ multiplex PCR, and TCRdb holds only the in-frame ones, with some missing. The sample consists of 110,000 to 150,000 clones, roughly 80% of them appearing once. The source material was blood, sampled from a patient whose treatment included radiotherapy and nephrectomy. The receptors originated from a woman aged 45-65 years with renal cell carcinoma.

The chain combines TRBV5-1 with TRBJ2-3, with 8 bases aligning to TRBD2. Germline trimming cut 6 bases from V and 0 bases from J; bases unmatched to any gene: 9. This CDR3 has 16 residues. Germline lookup yields CDR1 SGHRS and CDR2 YFSETQ. The CDR3 spells CASTRQAGGSTDTQYF. In nucleotides, the CDR3 is TGCGCCAGCACCCGTCAGGCGGGGGGTAGCACAGATACGCAGTATTTT.

This clone was picked up a small number of times. This chain links TRBV18 with TRBJ1-1; 7 nucleotides agree with TRBD1. The CDR3 has 14 amino acids. The V gene's germline CDR1 is KGHSH and CDR2 LQKENI. V was clipped by 6 bases and J by 1 base; unmatched bases: 5. CDR3 residues: CASSQQGQNTEAFF. CDR3 coding DNA: TGTGCCAGCTCTCAACAGGGGCAGAACACTGAAGCTTTCTTT.

The chain links TRBV5-6 to TRBJ2-5, with 8 bases fitting TRBD1. This CDR3 region has 13 residues. The germline gives CDR1 SGHDT, CDR2 YYEEEE. The ends lost 3 bases at V and 5 bases at J; junction bases unmatched: 3. This CDR3 reads CASSYRGEETQYF. CDR3 coding DNA: TGTGCCAGCAGCTACAGGGGGGAGGAGACCCAGTACTTC.

This clone was seen once. The V call is TRBV14, the J call TRBJ1-4, with D perhaps TRBD1 (5 bases). Germline CDR1 reads SGHDN; CDR2 reads FVKESK. The CDR3 is 14 residues long. Trimming removed 3 bases from V and 7 bases from J, with 12 bases in between. CDR3 loop: CASSQDNTFEKLFF. The CDR3 DNA sequence: TGTGCCAGCAGCCAGGACAACACTTTTGAAAAACTGTTTTTT.

The chain uses TRBV10-3 and TRBJ2-7; D might be TRBD1 (5 bases). Germline V gives CDR1 ENHRY, CDR2 SYGVKD. Trimming removed 3 bases from V and 0 bases from J, with 9 bases in between. The CDR3 extends over 14 amino acids. CDR3 residues: CAISDPQDSYEQYF. The CDR3 DNA follows: TGTGCCATCAGTGACCCACAGGACTCCTACGAGCAGTACTTC.

This clone was counted between two and nine times. This chain joins TRBV19 and TRBJ1-1, with 7 bases aligning to TRBD1. With V trimmed by 9 bases and J by 4 bases, 5 bases remained unmatched. The CDR3 is made up of 12 amino acids. Germline V gives CDR1 LNHDA, CDR2 SQIVND (reference sequence). The CDR3 sequence: CASQTGITEAFF. Written as DNA, the CDR3 is TGTGCCAGCCAGACAGGGATCACTGAAGCTTTCTTT.

This clone was seen only once. This chain joins TRBV6-1 and TRBJ2-5; TRBD1 is a possible D gene (5 bases). This CDR3 comprises 13 residues. The V gene's germline CDR1 is MNHNS and CDR2 SASEGT. Trimming shortened V by 3 bases and J by 5 bases, and 10 bases separated the two germline ends. The CDR3 reads CASSDVRAETQYF. The DNA of the CDR3 is TGTGCCAGCAGTGACGTCAGGGCGGAGACCCAGTACTTC.

The V call is TRBV18, the J call TRBJ1-6; D might be TRBD1 (6 bases). This CDR3 contains 14 residues. Deletions cut 8 bases from V and 7 bases from J, with 15 bases between. The germline V gene encodes CDR1 KGHSH and CDR2 LQKENI. CDR3 bases: TGTGCCAGCAACGGGGGCAGGAGGAATTCACCCCTCCACTTT. Its translation is CASNGGRRNSPLHF.

The genes are TRBV29-1 and TRBJ1-4; 7 bases are shared with TRBD1. Germline CDR1 is SQVTM and CDR2 is ANQGSEA. V shed 6 bases and J 6 bases; nucleotides not matched to a gene: 7. This CDR3 region has 13 residues. CDR3: CSVETGKDEKLFF. The CDR3, as DNA: TGCAGCGTGGAGACAGGGAAGGATGAAAAACTGTTTTTT.